Listed here are 7 T cell receptor beta chains from one sample, sequenced in a study of T cell repertoires in cytomegalovirus infection. Their antigens remain unidentified. Using its own MiXCR run on the reads, TCRdb lists one record per CDR3 protein. The profile shows hundreds of thousands of distinct CDR3 sequences, around a third of them singletons. The source material was cultured CD8+ T cells from PBMCs, sampled from culture after CMV antigen stimulation. These receptors came from a human donor in good health (CMV status not recorded). Some clones in this sample may be carry-over from other donors' samples.

V usage is TRBV4-1 and J usage is TRBJ1-5; tentatively, D is TRBD1 (6 bases). This CDR3 contains 14 residues. Per germline, CDR1 MGHRA and CDR2 YSYEKL. V lost 0 bases to trimming and J lost 7 bases, with 10 bases between them. The CDR3 sequence is CASSQDSQGQPQHF. CDR3 bases: TGCGCCAGCAGCCAAGATTCACAGGGCCAGCCCCAGCATTTT.

This clonotype was seen at least ten times. The V gene is TRBV7-6, the J gene TRBJ2-3; a possible D gene is TRBD2 (7 bases). Per the germline V gene, CDR1 is SGHVS and CDR2 is FNYEAQ. Trimming shortened V by 2 bases and J by 4 bases, and 16 bases separated the two germline ends. This CDR3 region has 16 residues. CDR3 loop: CASSLLWGGTPDTQYF. In DNA form, the CDR3 reads TGTGCCAGCAGCTTATTGTGGGGGGGCACCCCAGATACGCAGTATTTT.

This clonotype came up many times. The V and J genes are TRBV7-2 and TRBJ2-3; 10 positions match TRBD2. This CDR3 region has 16 residues. Germline V lookup: CDR1 SGHTA, CDR2 FQGNSA. With 2 bases clipped from V and 2 bases from J, the junction kept 4 bases outside the gene matches. The CDR3 region has the DNA TGTGCCAGCAGCTTACAAGCGGGGGGGCTCACAGATACGCAGTATTTT. Translated: CASSLQAGGLTDTQYF. The variable domain in full, with the rest retrieved from reference TRBV7-2 and TRBJ2-3, is GAGVSQSPSNKVTEKGKDVELRCDPISGHTALYWYRQSLGQGLEFLIYFQGNSAPDKSGLPSDRFSAERTGGSVSTLTIQRTQQEDSAVYLCASSLQAGGLTDTQYFGPGTRLTVL.

The chain combines TRBV7-6 with TRBJ2-1, with D perhaps TRBD1 (6 bases). V lost 5 bases and J 8 bases, leaving 19 bases between the germline ends. Germline CDR1 and CDR2: SGHVS and FNYEAQ. CDR3 length: 15 residues. CDR3 in DNA: TGTGCCAGCAGCGGTTATAGAGCAGGGGCCCATGAGCAGTTCTTC. This gives the protein CASSGYRAGAHEQFF.

The chain combines TRBV19 with TRBJ1-6, with TRBD1 matching 7 bases. Germline loops: CDR1 LNHDA, CDR2 SQIVND (reference sequence). CDR3 length equals 14 residues. The junction had 5 bases not matched to a gene; V was cut back by 7 bases and J by 5 bases. Here the CDR3 DNA reads TGTGCCAGTAACCCCGGGACAGATAATTCACCCCTCCACTTT. This translates into CASNPGTDNSPLHF.

J is TRBJ2-2 and V is TRBV20-1; D is perhaps TRBD1 (5 bases). Germline V gene sequence: CDR1 DFQATT, CDR2 SNEGSKA (reference sequence). The V end was cut by 7 bases, the J end by 3 bases, with 12 bases between. The CDR3 covers 13 residues. The CDR3 region is CSVRTLYTGELFF. CDR3 sequence (DNA): TGCAGTGTCCGGACACTTTACACCGGGGAGCTGTTTTTT.

This clonotype came up a few times. This rearrangement joins TRBV5-5 to TRBJ2-2; 10 nucleotides align to TRBD1. V gave up 0 bases and J gave up 4 bases; unmatched junction bases: 3. The CDR3 runs to 16 residues. Germline V gene sequence: CDR1 SGHKS, CDR2 YYEKEE (reference sequence). Written as DNA, the CDR3 is TGTGCCAGCAGCTTGGGACAGGGGGCAAGCACCGGGGAGCTGTTTTTT. It translates to CASSLGQGASTGELFF.